These 20 T cell receptor beta chains were all obtained from the same sample, sequenced in a study of blood T cells in healthy people across ages. A second PCR of about 6 to 11 cycles used a sample-barcoded 5' primer and a J-beta primer mix. TCRdb redid the calling of the 5' RACE reads with MiXCR, one entry per CDR3 protein. The sample yields 1.5 million to 2 million distinct CDR3 sequences, about 50% seen once. The sequencing sample was made of blood. The receptors come from a woman in her 40s in good health.

The rearrangement uses TRBV19 and TRBJ2-1; 13 nucleotides align to TRBD2. CDR1 is LNHDA and CDR2 is SQIVND in the germline V gene (reference sequence). The CDR3 runs 15 residues. Trimming at V came to 11 bases and at J to 5 bases, leaving 9 bases not matched to a gene. The CDR3 DNA reads as TGTGCCTCCGAAGGGACTAGCGGGGTCAACAATGAGCAGTTCTTC. This sequence encodes CASEGTSGVNNEQFF.

The chain couples TRBV4-3 to TRBJ1-2; D possibly corresponds to TRBD1 (6 bases). V dropped 2 bases and J dropped 0 bases, with 16 bases sitting between them. The CDR3 is made up of 17 amino acids. CDR1 LGHNA and CDR2 YSLEER come from the germline V gene. The CDR3: CASSQMDPDRTNYGYTF. DNA of the CDR3: TGCGCCAGCAGCCAAATGGATCCGGACAGAACTAACTATGGCTACACCTTC.

With respect to this clonotype: The junction shows a germline mismatch at one end, possibly a read error. The J gene is TRBJ2-7, the V gene TRBV20-1; possibly TRBD1 for D (6 bases). Germline CDR1 and CDR2: DFQATT and SNEGSKA (reference sequence). This CDR3 is 15 amino acids long. CDR3 protein: CSARESRGLSYEQYF. CDR3 DNA: TGCAGTGCTCGAGAATCCAGGGGATTGAGCTACGAGCAGTACTTC.

This sequence joins TRBV5-1 and TRBJ2-5, with D perhaps matching TRBD2 (7 bases). Trimming took 8 bases from V and 4 from J, leaving 18 bases between them. The CDR3 sequence is 14 residues long. Germline V gene sequence: CDR1 SGHRS, CDR2 YFSETQ. The CDR3 loop reads CASTGGLEGETQYF. The CDR3 DNA reads TGCGCCAGTACGGGGGGCCTAGAGGGAGAGACCCAGTACTTC.

This clonotype was seen a handful of times. The V and J genes are TRBV20-1 and TRBJ2-7; 11 bases are a match to TRBD2. In germline, CDR1 is DFQATT, CDR2 SNEGSKA (reference sequence). V shed 2 bases and J 0 bases; nucleotides not matched to a gene: 3. CDR3 length: 15 residues. Here the CDR3 reads CSARLAGGSSYEQYF. Written as DNA, the CDR3 is TGCAGTGCTAGACTAGCGGGGGGCAGCTCCTACGAGCAGTACTTC.

The chain carries TRBV4-3 and TRBJ2-7; the D is unclear. The germline V and J ends were trimmed by 0 bases and 5 bases, with 17 bases remaining between them. Germline V gene lookup returns CDR1 LGHNA and CDR2 YSLEER. The CDR3 is made up of 16 amino acids. This CDR3 is CASSQDRSSSGDEQYF. The DNA of the CDR3 is TGCGCCAGCAGCCAAGATCGATCGTCGAGTGGGGACGAGCAGTACTTC.

V and J are TRBV7-2 and TRBJ1-1, with 9 nucleotides matching TRBD1. The CDR3 covers 13 residues. V shed 4 bases, J shed 8 bases, and the junction held 5 bases outside the gene matches. Germline loops: CDR1 SGHTA, CDR2 FQGNSA. The CDR3 DNA follows: TGTGCCAGCAGCTCGGCGGACAGGGGCGAAGCTTTCTTT. Translation gives CASSSADRGEAFF.

The sample holds a few counts of this clonotype. The genes are TRBV3-1 and TRBJ2-5; 11 nucleotides agree with TRBD2. Germline CDR1 reads LGHDT; CDR2 reads YNNKEL (reference sequence). Germline trimming cut 5 bases from V and 5 bases from J; bases unmatched to any gene: 13. This CDR3 is 17 amino acids long. The CDR3 bases are TGTGCCAGCAGCGCTCAAAAGGGGCCTAGCGGGGGGGAGACCCAGTACTTC. Protein: CASSAQKGPSGGETQYF.

The rearrangement uses TRBV3-1 and TRBJ2-3; the D is unclear. CDR3 size: 19 residues. The germline V gene has CDR1 LGHDT and CDR2 YNNKEL (reference sequence). Trimming shortened V by 1 base and J by 1 base, and 21 bases separated the two germline ends. The CDR3, as DNA: TGTGCCAGCAGCCAAGGCCCACCCGGCCCGCCACTTGGCACAGATACGCAGTATTTT. The encoded protein is CASSQGPPGPPLGTDTQYF.

The rearrangement links TRBV27 to TRBJ2-5, with D perhaps matching TRBD1 (6 bases). The CDR3 runs to 16 residues. Germline CDR1 MNHEY, CDR2 SMNVEV (reference sequence). The V end lost 8 bases, the J end lost 0 bases, and 19 bases lay between the germline ends. CDR3 sequence: CASGEQGRGNQETQYF. CDR3 in DNA: TGTGCCAGCGGGGAACAGGGTAGGGGTAACCAAGAGACCCAGTACTTC.

V usage is TRBV20-1 and J usage is TRBJ1-6; D gene uncertain. With 5 bases removed from V and 8 bases from J, the gap between germline ends came to 16 bases. Germline V gene data show CDR1 as DFQATT and CDR2 as SNEGSKA (reference sequence). CDR3 size: 14 residues. The CDR3 loop is CSARVSLADSPLHF. The CDR3 DNA is TGCAGTGCTCGAGTTTCTTTGGCGGATTCACCCCTCCACTTT.

This clonotype was observed a handful of times. The chain uses TRBV6-6 and TRBJ1-5; 9 bases are a match to TRBD1. The ends lost 4 bases at V and 4 bases at J; junction bases unmatched: 5. There are 15 residues in the CDR3. The germline CDR1 and CDR2 sequences are MNHNY and SVGAGI (reference sequence). The CDR3 nucleotides are TGTGCCAGCAGTTTTCCGGGACAGGGTAATCAGCCCCAGCATTTT. Amino acid sequence: CASSFPGQGNQPQHF.

The chain uses TRBV15 and TRBJ1-2; unclear D gene. Germline V lookup: CDR1 LNHNV, CDR2 YYDKDF (reference sequence). This CDR3 is 13 amino acids long. Trimming took 5 bases from V and 5 from J, leaving 12 bases between them. This CDR3 is CATSLQGPYGYTF. The CDR3 DNA is TGTGCCACCAGCCTCCAAGGGCCTTATGGCTACACCTTC.

The chain links TRBV2 to TRBJ2-5; 7 bases fit TRBD1. V dropped 7 bases and J dropped 1; count of bases not matched to a gene: 9. The CDR3 totals 15 residues. Per the germline V gene, CDR1 is SNHLY and CDR2 is FYNNEI. The DNA for the CDR3 is TGTGCCAGCACGGAAGGGTGGGACAGCCAAGAGACCCAGTACTTC. Translation gives CASTEGWDSQETQYF.

V usage is TRBV20-1 and J usage is TRBJ1-5, with 7 positions matching TRBD1. The CDR3 sequence is 13 residues long. V lost 6 bases, J lost 3 bases, and 5 bases stayed unmatched. Germline values: CDR1 DFQATT, CDR2 SNEGSKA (reference sequence). For the CDR3, the DNA is TGCAGTGCCACCACAGGGGTCAATCAGCCCCAGCATTTT. It translates to CSATTGVNQPQHF.

The rearrangement uses TRBV25-1 and TRBJ1-6; 8 nucleotides match TRBD1. Germline assignment: CDR1 MGHDK and CDR2 SYGVNS. With V trimmed by 1 base and J by 7 bases, 3 bases remained unmatched. The CDR3 length is 15 residues. CDR3 amino acids: CASSELTGANSPLHF. CDR3 nucleotides: TGTGCCAGCAGTGAATTGACAGGGGCAAATTCACCCCTCCACTTT.

The gene calls are TRBV14 and TRBJ2-3, with 7 nucleotides matching TRBD2. The ends lost 1 base at V and 2 bases at J; junction bases unmatched: 3. The germline V gene has CDR1 SGHDN and CDR2 FVKESK. The length of the CDR3 is 15 residues. In nucleotides, the CDR3 is TGTGCCAGCAGCCAAGGGGGACTACTCACAGATACGCAGTATTTT. This translates into CASSQGGLLTDTQYF.

The V call is TRBV3-1, the J call TRBJ1-2; tentatively, D is TRBD1 (5 bases). V lost 4 bases and J 0 bases, leaving 21 bases between the germline ends. The length of the CDR3 is 18 residues. The germline CDR1 and CDR2 sequences are LGHDT and YNNKEL (reference sequence). CDR3 in DNA: TGTGCCAGCAGCCGGCGAATAGGGGCACCAGGACCTAACTATGGCTACACCTTC. Its translation is CASSRRIGAPGPNYGYTF.

V is TRBV20-1 and J is TRBJ2-7, with D unresolved. This CDR3 region has 12 residues. Trimming pared 3 bases from V and 1 base from J, leaving 7 bases between. Germline-derived CDR1 and CDR2 are DFQATT and SNEGSKA (reference sequence). The CDR3 DNA follows: TGCAGTGCTAGGTTTCCATCCTACGAGCAGTACTTC. Translation: CSARFPSYEQYF.

Concerning this clonotype: The junction departs from germline at one end; a sequencing error may be responsible. The rearrangement joins TRBV20-1 to TRBJ2-1; no clear D. Germline assignment: CDR1 DFQATT and CDR2 SNEGSKA (reference sequence). CDR3 length: 12 amino acids. The DNA for the CDR3 is TGCAGTGCTAGAGAGAGTGGAAATGGGCAGTTCTTC. This translates into CSARESGNGQFF.